The 21 T cell receptor beta chains below all came from one sample that was sequenced in a study of ipilimumab plus nivolumab after autologous stem cell transplantation. Profiling relied on immunoSEQ multiplex PCR, and the TCRdb table lists in-frame clones only, not all of them. This table holds 15,000 or so clones, 65% to 75% found once. Material: PBMCs, obtained in a trial of ipilimumab plus nivolumab as post-transplant consolidation. The origin of the receptors is a male donor with primary mediastinal lymphoma.

This sequence joins TRBV1 and TRBJ2-1; the tabulated D call, TRBD1, remains unverified against the DNA. TRBV1 is tagged as a pseudogene. The CDR3 contains 20 residues. CDR3 sequence reads: CTSSHEEPDRGSSGYNEQFF. The CDR3 DNA reads TGCACCAGCAGCCACGAAGAACCGGACAGGGGATCATCGGGGTACAATGAGCAGTTCTTC.

This clone is medium-sized by share. The rearrangement joins TRBV18 to TRBJ1-5, with a tentative D call TRBD1 (5 bases). Between the trimmed V and J ends, which lost 2 bases and 9 bases, there was a span of 17 bases. Germline CDR1 reads KGHSH; CDR2 reads LQKENI. CDR3 length: 15 residues. As DNA, the CDR3 is TGTGCCAGCTCACCAGAGGGGCCCGGCAACTGGCCCCAGCATTTT. Its protein product is CASSPEGPGNWPQHF.

This clone was seen a few times. The chain combines TRBV27 with TRBJ1-4; 11 positions match TRBD1. Trimming cost V 5 bases and J 7 bases; bases outside gene matches: 9. From germline, CDR1 is MNHEY and CDR2 SMNVEV (reference sequence). This CDR3 is 16 amino acids long. The CDR3 is CASSPMDRGRGEKLFF. The CDR3 region has the DNA TGTGCCAGCAGTCCAATGGACAGGGGGCGCGGTGAAAAACTGTTTTTT.

The gene calls are TRBV5-1 and TRBJ2-1; TRBD2 matches 11 bases. CDR3 length: 15 amino acids. Germline CDR1 and CDR2: SGHRS and YFSETQ. The junction had 2 bases not matched to a gene; V was cut back by 3 bases and J by 3 bases. CDR3 protein: CASSSTSGGYNEQFF. The CDR3 nucleotides read TGCGCCAGCAGCTCCACTAGCGGGGGCTACAATGAGCAGTTCTTC.

The count of this clone is one. The chain combines TRBV10-3 with TRBJ2-2; tentatively, D is TRBD1 (6 bases). V was trimmed by 2 bases and J by 1 base, leaving 14 bases between them. Per the germline V gene, CDR1 is ENHRY and CDR2 is SYGVKD. The CDR3 runs to 17 residues. The CDR3 protein is CAISETGGGRNTGELFF. The CDR3 DNA sequence: TGTGCCATCAGTGAGACTGGGGGCGGAAGGAACACCGGGGAGCTGTTTTTT.

The V call is TRBV2, the J call TRBJ2-3, with TRBD1 identical over 7 bases. J lost 2 bases, V lost 6 bases, and 5 bases had no gene match. Germline-derived CDR1 and CDR2 are SNHLY and FYNNEI. The CDR3 contains 14 residues. The CDR3 region has the DNA TGTGCCAGCAGACCGGGACAGCCCACAGATACGCAGTATTTT. Protein product: CASRPGQPTDTQYF.

The CDR3 is CASSFSRYGYTF. The CDR3 DNA follows: TGTGCCAGCAGTTTTAGTCGGTATGGCTACACCTTC. V and J are TRBV28 and TRBJ1-2; D is ambiguous. V lost 3 bases and J lost 5, with 7 bases in between. From germline, CDR1 is MDHEN and CDR2 SYDVKM. This CDR3 comprises 12 residues.

The V call is TRBV4-2, the J call TRBJ2-3; 8 bases agree with TRBD1. The CDR3 totals 15 residues. Germline V lookup: CDR1 LGHNA, CDR2 YNFKEQ. V lost 1 base to trimming and J lost 5 bases; unmatched junction nucleotides: 5. The CDR3 region has the DNA TGTGCCAGCAGCCAAGCCTCTACAGGGGGAGATACGCAGTATTTT. Protein product: CASSQASTGGDTQYF.

The chain employs TRBV6-1 and TRBJ1-6, with no clear D. V was trimmed by 2 bases and J by 7 bases, leaving 3 bases between them. The CDR3 is 12 amino acids. Germline assignment: CDR1 MNHNS and CDR2 SASEGT. CDR3 region: CASSESNSPLHF. The CDR3 nucleotides read TGTGCCAGCAGTGAATCCAATTCACCCCTCCACTTT.

This clone has a handful of counts. The DNA of the CDR3 is TGCGCCAGCAGCCAAGATCGGACTAGCGGACGAGACAATGAGCAGTTCTTC. Protein sequence: CASSQDRTSGRDNEQFF. The chain has TRBV4-1 and TRBJ2-1; TRBD2 matches 10 bases. Looked up from germline, CDR1 is MGHRA and CDR2 is YSYEKL. Trimming took 0 bases from V and 5 from J; bases not matched to a gene: 7. CDR3 length equals 17 residues.

The chain uses TRBV2 and TRBJ2-1, with D possibly TRBD2 on 5 matching bases. The CDR3 loop spans 15 amino acids. Germline V gives CDR1 SNHLY, CDR2 FYNNEI. Trimming took off 10 bases at V and 0 bases at J, with 16 bases between the two ends. CDR3 amino acids: CATRDVDSSYNEQFF. The CDR3 nucleotides read TGTGCCACTCGGGATGTGGATAGCTCCTACAATGAGCAGTTCTTC.

The chain is built from TRBV5-1 and TRBJ2-5; D is perhaps TRBD1 (6 bases). The CDR3 covers 14 residues. Germline V lookup: CDR1 SGHRS, CDR2 YFSETQ. V lost 2 bases and J 1 base, leaving 9 bases between the germline ends. DNA of the CDR3: TGCGCCAGCAGCTTCGGACAGACCCAAGAGACCCAGTACTTC. This codes for CASSFGQTQETQYF.

A few counts support this clone. The gene calls are TRBV6-1 and TRBJ1-6; the D is unclear. Deletions cut 1 base from V and 7 bases from J, with 11 bases between. This CDR3 has 15 residues. The germline gives CDR1 MNHNS, CDR2 SASEGT. The DNA of the CDR3 is TGTGCCAGCAGTGAAGTCGAAGGCGGCAATTCACCCCTCCACTTT. This encodes CASSEVEGGNSPLHF.

V and J are TRBV11-3 and TRBJ2-5, with a tentative D call TRBD1 (6 bases). Trimming took off 2 bases at V and 0 bases at J, with 10 bases between the two ends. Germline V gene sequence: CDR1 SGHNT, CDR2 YENEEA. The CDR3 contains 15 residues. The CDR3 is CASSLPTGHQETQYF. The CDR3 region has the DNA TGTGCCAGCAGCTTACCGACAGGTCACCAAGAGACCCAGTACTTC.

By sample fraction, this clone is medium-sized. V gene TRBV6-5 combines with J gene TRBJ1-1, with D uncertain. Germline assignment: CDR1 MNHEY and CDR2 SVGAGI. Trimming cost V 0 bases and J 0 bases, with 11 bases left between them. There are 16 residues in the CDR3. CDR3: CASSYSLPGMNTEAFF. DNA for the CDR3: TGTGCCAGCAGTTACTCGCTCCCGGGGATGAACACTGAAGCTTTCTTT.

The chain links TRBV5-6 to TRBJ2-7; TRBD1 aligns across 8 bases. The germline CDR1 and CDR2 sequences are SGHDT and YYEEEE. V shed 5 bases and J 3 bases; nucleotides not matched to a gene: 10. The CDR3 contains 15 residues. The CDR3 DNA reads TGTGCCAGCAGTTCTGGGCCAGGGGGCGACTACGAGCAGTACTTC. Its translation is CASSSGPGGDYEQYF. Drawing the rest from reference TRBV5-6 and TRBJ2-7, the complete variable domain is DAGVTQSPTHLIKTRGQQVTLRCSPKSGHDTVSWYQQALGQGPQFIFQYYEEEERQRGNFPDRFSGHQFPNYSSELNVNALLLGDSALYLCASSSGPGGDYEQYFGPGTRLTVT.

The chain recombines TRBV30 with TRBJ2-3; D is unclear. Trimming took 3 bases from V and 3 from J, leaving 13 bases between them. The CDR3 covers 14 residues. The V gene's germline CDR1 is GTSNPN and CDR2 SVGIG (reference sequence). As DNA, the CDR3 is TGTGCCTGGAGGGCCCTGAAGCGAACAGATACGCAGTATTTT. Protein sequence: CAWRALKRTDTQYF.

In DNA, the CDR3 is TGCGCCAGCAGCCAAGATAGGGGGGGGGATACCTATGGCTACACCTTC. Translating gives CASSQDRGGDTYGYTF. This chain uses TRBV4-1 with TRBJ1-2; weak D call: TRBD1 (6 bases). CDR1 MGHRA and CDR2 YSYEKL come from the germline V gene. The V end lost 0 bases, the J end lost 4 bases, and 15 bases lay between the germline ends. The CDR3 spans 16 residues.

V is TRBV29-1 and J is TRBJ2-5; D is perhaps TRBD1 (9 bases). This CDR3 comprises 19 residues. With 4 bases removed from V and 5 bases from J, the gap between germline ends came to 32 bases. Germline loops: CDR1 SQVTM, CDR2 ANQGSEA. The CDR3 loop reads CSVAGGEGNEDRGQETQYF. The CDR3 DNA reads TGCAGCGTTGCGGGGGGGGAGGGAAACGAGGACAGGGGTCAGGAGACCCAGTACTTC.

This chain links TRBV7-2 with TRBJ1-5; 8 bases are a match to TRBD1. The CDR3 runs 15 residues. CDR1 and CDR2 from the germline V gene are SGHTA and FQGNSA. V lost 5 bases and J lost 7; bases outside the gene matches: 10. The DNA of the CDR3 is TGTGCCAGCAGCCCGGACAGGGCGGTGAAACAGCCCCAGCATTTT. Amino acids: CASSPDRAVKQPQHF.

The rearrangement joins TRBV5-1 to TRBJ2-1; 10 bases are a match to TRBD2. Trimming removed 4 bases from V and 5 bases from J; junction bases left unmatched: 12. This CDR3 comprises 17 residues. CDR1 is SGHRS and CDR2 is YFSETQ in the germline V gene. DNA for the CDR3: TGCGCCAGCAGCGCGTTGACTAGCGGGCGCCTTAACAATGAGCAGTTCTTC. This encodes CASSALTSGRLNNEQFF.